This entry describes one T cell receptor beta chain. What it binds is unknown. These data belong to a study of T cell repertoires in cytomegalovirus infection. Study as a whole: Recently described HLA-C-restricted plus well-studied HLA-B-restricted CMV epitopes were used. Shared public TCR beta signatures pointed to both CMV infection and a matching HLA type.

Study-level findings and limits: The ex vivo response was dominated by HLA-C-restricted CMV-specific TCR beta clonotypes. Identification of carriers of CMV plus the relevant HLA was achieved through cumulative public TCR beta family frequency.

TCRdb reprocessed the reads via MiXCR and lists one record per CDR3 protein. The table lists under 300,000 distinct CDR3 sequences, approximately 22% of them singletons, with roughly 19% in the top ten. The starting material was cultured PBMCs, obtained from culture after CMV antigen stimulation. The TCR was taken from a human donor in good health (CMV status not recorded). Some clones in this sample may be carry-over from other donors' samples.

As DNA, the CDR3 is TGTGCCAGCAGTTACTCTATCCCCGGATTGGGTGAGCAGTTCTTC. Protein product: CASSYSIPGLGEQFF. The chain recombines TRBV6-2 or TRBV6-3 with TRBJ2-1, with D unclear. Trimming shortened V by 0 bases and J by 9 bases, and 15 bases separated the two germline ends. Germline CDR1 is MNHEY and CDR2 is SVGEGT. CDR3 length equals 15 residues.